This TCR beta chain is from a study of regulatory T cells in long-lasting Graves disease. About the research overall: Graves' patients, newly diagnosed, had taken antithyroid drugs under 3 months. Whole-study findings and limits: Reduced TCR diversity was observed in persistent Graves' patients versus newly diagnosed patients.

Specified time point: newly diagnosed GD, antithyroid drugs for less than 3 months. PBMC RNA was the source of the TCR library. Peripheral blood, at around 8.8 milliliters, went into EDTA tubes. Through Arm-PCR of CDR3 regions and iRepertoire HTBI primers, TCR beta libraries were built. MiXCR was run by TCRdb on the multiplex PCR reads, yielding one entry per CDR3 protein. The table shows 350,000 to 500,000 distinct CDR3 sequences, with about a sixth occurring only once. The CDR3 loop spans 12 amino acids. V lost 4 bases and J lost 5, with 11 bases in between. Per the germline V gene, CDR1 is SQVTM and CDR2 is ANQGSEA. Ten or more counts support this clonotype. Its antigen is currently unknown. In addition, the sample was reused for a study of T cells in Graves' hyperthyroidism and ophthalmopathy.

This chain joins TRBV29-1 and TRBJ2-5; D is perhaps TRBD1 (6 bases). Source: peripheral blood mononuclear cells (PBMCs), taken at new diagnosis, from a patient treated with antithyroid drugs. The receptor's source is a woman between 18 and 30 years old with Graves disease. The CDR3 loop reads CSVVGQNETQYF. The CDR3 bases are TGCAGCGTTGTTGGACAGAACGAGACCCAGTACTTC.